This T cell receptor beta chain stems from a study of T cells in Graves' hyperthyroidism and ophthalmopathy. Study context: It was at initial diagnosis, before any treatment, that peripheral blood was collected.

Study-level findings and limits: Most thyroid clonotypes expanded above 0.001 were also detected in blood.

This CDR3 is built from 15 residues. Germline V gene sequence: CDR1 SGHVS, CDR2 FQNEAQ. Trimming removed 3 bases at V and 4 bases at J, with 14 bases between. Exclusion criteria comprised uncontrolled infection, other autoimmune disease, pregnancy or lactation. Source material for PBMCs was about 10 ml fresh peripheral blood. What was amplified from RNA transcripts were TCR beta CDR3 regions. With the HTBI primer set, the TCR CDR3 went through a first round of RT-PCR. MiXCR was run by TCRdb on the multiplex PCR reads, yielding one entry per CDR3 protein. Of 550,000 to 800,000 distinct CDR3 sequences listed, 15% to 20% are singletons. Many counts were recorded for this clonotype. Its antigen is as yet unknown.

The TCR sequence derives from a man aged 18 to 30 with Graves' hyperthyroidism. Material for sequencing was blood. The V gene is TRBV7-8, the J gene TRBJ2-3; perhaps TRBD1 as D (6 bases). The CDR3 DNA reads TGTGCCAGCAGCTTCGAGGGGGAAGGGGCAGATACGCAGTATTTT. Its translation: CASSFEGEGADTQYF.